A selection of T cell receptor beta chains follows, all from one sample in a study of CD8 T cells in ankylosing spondylitis. TCRdb re-derived calls from the 5' RACE reads in MiXCR, one entry per CDR3 protein. The sample lists more than 250,000 distinct CDR3 sequences; 11% were seen once. The sample taken for sequencing was blood, either unsorted or a sorted T cell fraction (not recorded which). The receptors derive from a female donor with ankylosing spondylitis or in good health (not recorded which). Each CDR3 is given with its conserved first and last residue. D genes are given only for firm matches. Only part of the rows carry a size: once, few, many, or a class if the clone is expanded.

clone size: .
V gene: TRBV2
J gene: TRBJ1-1
D gene: .
CDR3 protein: CASSDNRVNTEAFF
CDR3 DNA: TGTGCCAGCAGTGACAACAGGGTGAACACTGAAGCTTTCTTT

clone size: .
V gene: TRBV28
J gene: TRBJ1-4
D gene: .
CDR3 protein: CASSPYADLLFF
CDR3 DNA: TGTGCCAGCAGTCCATATGCCGACTTGCTGTTTTTT

clone size: .
V gene: TRBV2
J gene: TRBJ1-4
D gene: TRBD1
CDR3 protein: CAFRGRGQEEKLFF
CDR3 DNA: TGTGCCTTTCGGGGGCGGGGACAGGAGGAAAAACTGTTTTTT

clone size: few
V gene: TRBV5-1
J gene: TRBJ2-5
D gene: .
CDR3 protein: CASSSSGTGETQYF
CDR3 DNA: TGCGCCAGCAGCTCGAGCGGCACTGGGGAGACCCAGTACTTC

clone size: many
V gene: TRBV12-3/TRBV12-4
J gene: TRBJ1-6
D gene: .
CDR3 protein: CASTESGVLNSPLHF
CDR3 DNA: TGTGCCAGCACCGAATCAGGGGTTTTGAATTCACCCCTCCACTTT

clone size: many
V gene: TRBV9
J gene: TRBJ2-1
D gene: .
CDR3 protein: CASSTKRNEQFF
CDR3 DNA: TGTGCCAGCAGTACCAAGCGGAATGAGCAGTTCTTC

clone size: many
V gene: TRBV29-1
J gene: TRBJ2-5
D gene: .
CDR3 protein: CSVEEQQETQYF
CDR3 DNA: TGCAGCGTTGAAGAACAGCAAGAGACCCAGTACTTC

clone size: .
V gene: TRBV7-8
J gene: TRBJ2-1
D gene: TRBD2
CDR3 protein: CASSVPAGVYNEQFF
CDR3 DNA: TGTGCCAGCAGCGTACCAGCGGGAGTCTACAATGAGCAGTTCTTC

clone size: .
V gene: TRBV7-2
J gene: TRBJ2-3
D gene: .
CDR3 protein: CASSLEGWASTDTQYF
CDR3 DNA: TGTGCCAGCAGCTTAGAAGGTTGGGCTAGCACAGATACGCAGTATTTT

clone size: many
V gene: TRBV20-1
J gene: TRBJ2-1
D gene: .
CDR3 protein: CSARQNLYNEQFF
CDR3 DNA: TGCAGTGCTAGACAGAACCTTTACAATGAGCAGTTCTTC